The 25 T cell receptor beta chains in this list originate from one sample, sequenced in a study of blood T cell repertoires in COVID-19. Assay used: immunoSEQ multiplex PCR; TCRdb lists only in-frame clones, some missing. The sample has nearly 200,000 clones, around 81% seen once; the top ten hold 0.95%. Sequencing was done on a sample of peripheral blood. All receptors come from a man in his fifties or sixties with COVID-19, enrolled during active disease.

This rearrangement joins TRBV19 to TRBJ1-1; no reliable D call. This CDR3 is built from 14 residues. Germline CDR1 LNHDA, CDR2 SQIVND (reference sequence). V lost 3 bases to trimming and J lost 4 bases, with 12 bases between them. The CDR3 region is CASSIRGSGTEAFF. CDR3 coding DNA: TGTGCCAGTAGTATTCGAGGGAGCGGCACTGAAGCTTTCTTT.

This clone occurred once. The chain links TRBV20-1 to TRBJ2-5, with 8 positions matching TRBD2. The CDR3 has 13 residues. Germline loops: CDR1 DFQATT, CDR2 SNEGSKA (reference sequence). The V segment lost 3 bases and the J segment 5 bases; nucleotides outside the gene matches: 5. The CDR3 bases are TGCAGTGCTAGTGGTCCTAGCGGGGAGACCCAGTACTTC. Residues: CSASGPSGETQYF.

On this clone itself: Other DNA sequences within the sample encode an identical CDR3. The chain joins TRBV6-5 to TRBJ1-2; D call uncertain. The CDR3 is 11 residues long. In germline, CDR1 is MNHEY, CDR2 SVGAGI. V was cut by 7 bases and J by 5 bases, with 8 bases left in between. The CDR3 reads CASTEGYGYTF. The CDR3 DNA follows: TGTGCCAGCACCGAGGGTTATGGCTACACCTTC.

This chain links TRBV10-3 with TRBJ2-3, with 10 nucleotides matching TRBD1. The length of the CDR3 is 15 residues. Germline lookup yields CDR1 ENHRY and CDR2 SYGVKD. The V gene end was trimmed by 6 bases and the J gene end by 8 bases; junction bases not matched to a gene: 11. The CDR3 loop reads CAISGPGQGSATQYF. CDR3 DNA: TGTGCCATCAGCGGACCGGGACAGGGGAGCGCTACGCAGTATTTT.

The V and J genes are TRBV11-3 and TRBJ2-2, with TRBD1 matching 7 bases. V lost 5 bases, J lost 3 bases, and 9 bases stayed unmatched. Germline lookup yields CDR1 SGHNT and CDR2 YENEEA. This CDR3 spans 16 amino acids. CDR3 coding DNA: TGTGCCAGCAGCACCCCTCCGACAGGGTACACCGGGGAGCTGTTTTTT. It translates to CASSTPPTGYTGELFF. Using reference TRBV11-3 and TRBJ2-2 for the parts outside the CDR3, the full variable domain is EAGVVQSPRYKIIEKKQPVAFWCNPISGHNTLYWYLQNLGQGPELLIRYENEEAVDDSQLPKDRFSAERLKGVDSTLKIQPAELGDSAVYLCASSTPPTGYTGELFFGEGSRLTVL.

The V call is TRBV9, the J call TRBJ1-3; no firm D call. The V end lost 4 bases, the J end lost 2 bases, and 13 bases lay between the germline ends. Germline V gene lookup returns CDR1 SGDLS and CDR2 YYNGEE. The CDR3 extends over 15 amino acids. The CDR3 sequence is CASSPREVPGNTIYF. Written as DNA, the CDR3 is TGTGCCAGCAGCCCCCGAGAGGTACCTGGAAACACCATATATTTT.

The CDR3 loop reads CAWKRQGQGYGYTF. The CDR3 coding sequence is TGTGCCTGGAAAAGGCAGGGTCAGGGTTATGGCTACACCTTC. V gene TRBV30 combines with J gene TRBJ1-2, with a tentative D call TRBD1 (5 bases). V lost 4 bases to trimming and J lost 5 bases, with 17 bases between them. The CDR3 is 14 amino acids. CDR1 and CDR2 (germline): GTSNPN, SVGIG (reference sequence). Filled out from reference TRBV30 and TRBJ1-2, the complete variable domain reads SQTIHQWPATLVQPVGSPLSLECTVEGTSNPNLYWYRQAAGRGLQLLFYSVGIGQISSEVPQNLSASRPQDRQFILSSKKLLLSDSGFYLCAWKRQGQGYGYTFGSGTRLTVV.

The CDR3, as DNA: TGTGCCAGTAGTATTTCTAGGGGGCCGTATGGCTACACCTTC. Translating it yields CASSISRGPYGYTF. The chain employs TRBV19 and TRBJ1-2; 7 nucleotides match TRBD1. With V trimmed by 3 bases and J by 5 bases, 6 bases remained unmatched. Germline assignment: CDR1 LNHDA and CDR2 SQIVND (reference sequence). The CDR3 contains 14 residues.

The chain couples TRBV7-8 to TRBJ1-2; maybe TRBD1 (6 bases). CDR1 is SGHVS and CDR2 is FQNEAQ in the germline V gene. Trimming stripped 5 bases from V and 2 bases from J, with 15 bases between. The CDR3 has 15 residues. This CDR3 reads CASSPQGRENYGYTF. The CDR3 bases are TGTGCCAGCAGCCCTCAGGGGAGGGAAAACTATGGCTACACCTTC.

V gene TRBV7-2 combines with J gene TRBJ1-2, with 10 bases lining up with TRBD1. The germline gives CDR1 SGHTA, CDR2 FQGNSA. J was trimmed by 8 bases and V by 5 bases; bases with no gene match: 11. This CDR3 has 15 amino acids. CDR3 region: CASSPDRGRVRGYTF. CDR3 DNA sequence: TGTGCCAGCAGCCCAGACAGGGGGCGGGTAAGAGGCTACACCTTC.

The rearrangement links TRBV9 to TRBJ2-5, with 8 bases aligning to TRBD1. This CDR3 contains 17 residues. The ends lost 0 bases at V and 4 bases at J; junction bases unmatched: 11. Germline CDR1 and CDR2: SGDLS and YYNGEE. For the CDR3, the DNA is TGTGCCAGCAGCGTAGCTCTTGGCCAGGGGGCTGGAGAGACCCAGTACTTC. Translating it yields CASSVALGQGAGETQYF.

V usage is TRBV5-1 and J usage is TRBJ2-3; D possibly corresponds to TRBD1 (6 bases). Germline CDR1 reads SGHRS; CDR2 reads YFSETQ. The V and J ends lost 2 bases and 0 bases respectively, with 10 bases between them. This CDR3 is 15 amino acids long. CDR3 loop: CASSLTGPSTDTQYF. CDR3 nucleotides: TGCGCCAGCAGCTTAACAGGGCCAAGCACAGATACGCAGTATTTT.

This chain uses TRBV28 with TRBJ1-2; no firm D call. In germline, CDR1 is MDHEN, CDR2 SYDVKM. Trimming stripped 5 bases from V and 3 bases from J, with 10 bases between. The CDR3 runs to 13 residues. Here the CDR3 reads CASSLAADYGYTF. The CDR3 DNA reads TGTGCCAGCAGTCTGGCGGCCGACTATGGCTACACCTTC.

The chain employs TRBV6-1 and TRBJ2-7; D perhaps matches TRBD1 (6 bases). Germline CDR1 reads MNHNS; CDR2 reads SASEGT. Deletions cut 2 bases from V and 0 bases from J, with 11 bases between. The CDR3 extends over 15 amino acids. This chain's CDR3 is CASSEQSDSSYEQYF. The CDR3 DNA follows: TGTGCCAGCAGTGAACAGTCGGACAGCTCCTACGAGCAGTACTTC.

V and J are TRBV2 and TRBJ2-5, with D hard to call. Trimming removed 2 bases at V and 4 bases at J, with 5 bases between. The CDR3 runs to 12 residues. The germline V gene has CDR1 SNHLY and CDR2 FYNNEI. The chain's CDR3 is CASSELSETQYF. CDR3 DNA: TGTGCCAGCAGTGAACTGTCAGAGACCCAGTACTTC.

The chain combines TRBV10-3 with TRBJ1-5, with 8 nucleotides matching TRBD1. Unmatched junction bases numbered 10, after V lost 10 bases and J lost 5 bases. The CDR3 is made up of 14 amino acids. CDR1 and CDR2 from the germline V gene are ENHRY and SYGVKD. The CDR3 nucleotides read TGTGCCACCTCCCAAGGACAGGGCGATCAGCCCCAGCATTTT. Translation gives CATSQGQGDQPQHF.

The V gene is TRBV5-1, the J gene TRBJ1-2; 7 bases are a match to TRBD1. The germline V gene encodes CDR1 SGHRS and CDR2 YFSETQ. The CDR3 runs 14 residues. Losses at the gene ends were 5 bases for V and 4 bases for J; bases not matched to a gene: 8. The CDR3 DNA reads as TGCGCCAGCAGGCCGACAGGGTCAGTCTATGGCTACACCTTC. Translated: CASRPTGSVYGYTF.

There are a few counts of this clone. In DNA, the CDR3 is TGTGCCAGCATAGGGGCTATTGATCAGCCCCAGCATTTT. It is translated as CASIGAIDQPQHF. This chain connects TRBV28 to TRBJ1-5, with D possibly TRBD1 on 5 matching bases. Germline V gives CDR1 MDHEN, CDR2 SYDVKM. V dropped 7 bases and J dropped 5 bases, with 12 bases sitting between them. This CDR3 spans 13 amino acids.

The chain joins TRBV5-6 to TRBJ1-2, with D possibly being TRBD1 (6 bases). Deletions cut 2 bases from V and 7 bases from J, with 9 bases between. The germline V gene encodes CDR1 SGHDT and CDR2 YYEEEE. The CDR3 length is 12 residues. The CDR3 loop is CASSLAQGGYTF. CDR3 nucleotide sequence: TGTGCCAGCAGCTTAGCACAGGGTGGCTACACCTTC.

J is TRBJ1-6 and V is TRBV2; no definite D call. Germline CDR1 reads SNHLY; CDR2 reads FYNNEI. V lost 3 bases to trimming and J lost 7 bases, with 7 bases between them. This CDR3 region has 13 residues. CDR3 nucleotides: TGTGCCAGCAGTGATGAGAGAAATTCACCCCTCCACTTT. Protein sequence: CASSDERNSPLHF. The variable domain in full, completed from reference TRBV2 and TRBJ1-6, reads EPEVTQTPSHQVTQMGQEVILRCVPISNHLYFYWYRQILGQKVEFLVSFYNNEISEKSEIFDDQFSVERPDGSNFTLKIRSTKLEDSAMYFCASSDERNSPLHFGNGTRLTVT.

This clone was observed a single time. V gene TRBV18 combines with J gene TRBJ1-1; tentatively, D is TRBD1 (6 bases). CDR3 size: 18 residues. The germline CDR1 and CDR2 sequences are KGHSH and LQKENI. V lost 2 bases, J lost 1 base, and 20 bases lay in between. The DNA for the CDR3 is TGTGCCAGCTCACCAAGGGGACACTTCGGGTTTGGGAACACTGAAGCTTTCTTT. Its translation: CASSPRGHFGFGNTEAFF.

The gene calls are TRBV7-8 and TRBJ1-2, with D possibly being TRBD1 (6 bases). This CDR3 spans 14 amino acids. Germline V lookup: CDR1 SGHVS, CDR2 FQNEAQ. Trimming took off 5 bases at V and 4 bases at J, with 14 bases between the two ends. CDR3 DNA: TGTGCCAGCAGCCCACGGGACATTCTCTATGGCTACACCTTC. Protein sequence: CASSPRDILYGYTF.

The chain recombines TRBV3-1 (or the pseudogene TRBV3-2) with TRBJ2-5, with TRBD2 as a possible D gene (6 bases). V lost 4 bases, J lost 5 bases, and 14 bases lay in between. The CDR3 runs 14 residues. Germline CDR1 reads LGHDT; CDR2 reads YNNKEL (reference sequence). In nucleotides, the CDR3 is TGTGCCAGCAGCCCCCGGGTGGGGAGGGAGACCCAGTACTTC. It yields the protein CASSPRVGRETQYF.

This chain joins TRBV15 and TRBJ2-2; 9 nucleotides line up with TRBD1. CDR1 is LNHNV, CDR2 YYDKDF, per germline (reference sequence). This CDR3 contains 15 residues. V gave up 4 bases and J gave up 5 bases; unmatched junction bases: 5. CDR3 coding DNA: TGTGCCACCAGCAAAGGACAGGGGTTGACCGGGGAGCTGTTTTTT. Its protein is CATSKGQGLTGELFF.

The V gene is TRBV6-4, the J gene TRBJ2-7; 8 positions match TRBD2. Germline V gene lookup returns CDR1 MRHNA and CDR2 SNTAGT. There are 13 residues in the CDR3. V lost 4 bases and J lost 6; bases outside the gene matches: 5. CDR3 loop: CASSALAGSEQYF. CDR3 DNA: TGTGCCAGCAGTGCCCTAGCGGGTTCCGAGCAGTACTTC.